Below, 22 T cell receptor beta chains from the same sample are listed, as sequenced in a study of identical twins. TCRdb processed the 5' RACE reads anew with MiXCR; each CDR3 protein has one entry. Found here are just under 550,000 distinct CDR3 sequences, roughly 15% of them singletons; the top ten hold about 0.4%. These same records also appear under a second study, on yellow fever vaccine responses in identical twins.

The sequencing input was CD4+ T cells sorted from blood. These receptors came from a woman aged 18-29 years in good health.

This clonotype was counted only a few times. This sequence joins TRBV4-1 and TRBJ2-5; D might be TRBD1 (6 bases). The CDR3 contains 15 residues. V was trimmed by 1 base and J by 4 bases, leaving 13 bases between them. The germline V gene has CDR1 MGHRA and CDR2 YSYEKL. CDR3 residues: CASSQVEGVPETQYF. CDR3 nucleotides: TGCGCCAGCAGCCAAGTAGAGGGGGTTCCAGAGACCCAGTACTTC.

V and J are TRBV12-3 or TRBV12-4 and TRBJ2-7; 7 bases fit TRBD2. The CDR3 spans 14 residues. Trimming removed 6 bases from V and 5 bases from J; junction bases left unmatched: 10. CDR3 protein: CASRVIGGGDEQYF. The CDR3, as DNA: TGTGCCAGCAGGGTAATTGGGGGGGGAGACGAGCAGTACTTC.

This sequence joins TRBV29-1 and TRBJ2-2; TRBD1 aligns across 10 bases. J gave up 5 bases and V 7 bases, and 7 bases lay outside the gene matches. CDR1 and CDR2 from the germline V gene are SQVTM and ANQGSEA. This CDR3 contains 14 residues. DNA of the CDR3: TGCAGCGCTCGGACAGGGGGTAAAACCGGGGAGCTGTTTTTT. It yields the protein CSARTGGKTGELFF.

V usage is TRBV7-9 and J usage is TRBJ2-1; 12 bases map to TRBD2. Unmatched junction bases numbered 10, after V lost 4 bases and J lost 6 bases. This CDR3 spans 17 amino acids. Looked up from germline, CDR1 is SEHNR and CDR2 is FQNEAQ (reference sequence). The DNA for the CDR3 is TGTGCCAGCAGCTCAATGGGGGCTAGCGGGAGGGGCAATGAGCAGTTCTTC. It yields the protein CASSSMGASGRGNEQFF. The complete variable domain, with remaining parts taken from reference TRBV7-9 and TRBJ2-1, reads DTGVSQNPRHKITKRGQNVTFRCDPISEHNRLYWYRQTLGQGPEFLTYFQNEAQLEKSRLLSDRFSAERPKGSFSTLEIQRTEQGDSAMYLCASSSMGASGRGNEQFFGPGTRLTVL.

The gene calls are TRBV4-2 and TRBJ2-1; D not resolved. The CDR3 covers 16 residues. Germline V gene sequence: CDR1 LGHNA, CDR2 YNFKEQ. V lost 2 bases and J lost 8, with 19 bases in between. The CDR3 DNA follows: TGTGCCAGCAGCCAAAGGATAAGTGGCGCTGGCGATGAGCAGTTCTTC. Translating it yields CASSQRISGAGDEQFF.

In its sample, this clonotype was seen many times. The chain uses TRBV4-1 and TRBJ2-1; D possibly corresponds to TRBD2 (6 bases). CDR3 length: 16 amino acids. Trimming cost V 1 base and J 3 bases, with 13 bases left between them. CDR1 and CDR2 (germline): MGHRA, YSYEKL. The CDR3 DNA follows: TGCGCCAGCAGCCAAGCGGGTAGCGGCCTCTACAATGAGCAGTTCTTC. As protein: CASSQAGSGLYNEQFF.

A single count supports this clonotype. For the CDR3, the DNA is TGCGCCAGCAGCACCAGGACAGCGAACACCGGGGAGCTGTTTTTT. Translated, it gives CASSTRTANTGELFF. V and J are TRBV5-1 and TRBJ2-2; a weak D match, TRBD1 (6 bases). The V gene lost 4 bases and the J gene lost 0 bases, with 10 bases spanning the gap. The CDR3 is 15 residues long. Germline values: CDR1 SGHRS, CDR2 YFSETQ. Full variable domain (outside the CDR3, taken from reference TRBV5-1 and TRBJ2-2): KAGVTQTPRYLIKTRGQQVTLSCSPISGHRSVSWYQQTPGQGLQFLFEYFSETQRNKGNFPGRFSGRQFSNSRSEMNVSTLELGDSALYLCASSTRTANTGELFFGEGSRLTVL.

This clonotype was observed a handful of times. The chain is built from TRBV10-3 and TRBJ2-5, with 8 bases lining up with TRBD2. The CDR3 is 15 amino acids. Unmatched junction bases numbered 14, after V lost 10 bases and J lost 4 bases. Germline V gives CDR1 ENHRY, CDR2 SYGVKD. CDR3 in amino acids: CATGGGLEARETQYF. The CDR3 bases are TGTGCCACCGGGGGGGGGCTAGAGGCCAGAGAGACCCAGTACTTC.

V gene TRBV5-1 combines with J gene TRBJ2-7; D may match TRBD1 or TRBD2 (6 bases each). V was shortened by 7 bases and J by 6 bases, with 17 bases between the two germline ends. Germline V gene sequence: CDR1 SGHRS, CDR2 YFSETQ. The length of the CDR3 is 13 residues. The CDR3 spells CASLLVEGGEQYF. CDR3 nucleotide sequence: TGCGCCAGCCTCCTCGTAGAGGGGGGCGAGCAGTACTTC.

CDR3 in amino acids: CSARNEDRGLTTGNTIYF. CDR3 nucleotides: TGCAGTGCTAGAAATGAGGACAGGGGGCTTACTACTGGAAACACCATATATTTT. V gene TRBV20-1 combines with J gene TRBJ1-3; 11 bases match TRBD1. Germline CDR1 reads DFQATT; CDR2 reads SNEGSKA (reference sequence). This CDR3 comprises 18 residues. V lost 2 bases and J lost 2; bases outside the gene matches: 11.

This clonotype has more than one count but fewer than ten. DNA for the CDR3: TGCGCCAGCAGCCCAAATATAGCGGGAGGCCCCCGAGGGGGAGATACGCAGTATTTT. This translates into CASSPNIAGGPRGGDTQYF. The J gene is TRBJ2-3, the V gene TRBV5-1; 10 bases are shared with TRBD2. The ends lost 4 bases at V and 5 bases at J; junction bases unmatched: 19. CDR1 SGHRS and CDR2 YFSETQ come from the germline V gene. The CDR3 has 19 amino acids.

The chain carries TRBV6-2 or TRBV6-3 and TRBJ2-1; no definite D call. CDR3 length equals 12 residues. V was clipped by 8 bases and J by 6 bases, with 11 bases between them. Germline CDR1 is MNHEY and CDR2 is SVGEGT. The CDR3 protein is CASGPPLNEQFF. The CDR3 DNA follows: TGTGCCAGCGGGCCGCCGCTCAATGAGCAGTTCTTC.

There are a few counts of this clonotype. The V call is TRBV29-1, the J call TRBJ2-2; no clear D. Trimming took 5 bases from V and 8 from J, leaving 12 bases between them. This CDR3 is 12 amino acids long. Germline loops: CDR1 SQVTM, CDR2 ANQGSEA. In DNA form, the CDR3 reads TGCAGCGTTTGGTTGGGGTATGGGGAGCTGTTTTTT. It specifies CSVWLGYGELFF.

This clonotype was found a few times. The CDR3 loop reads CASRGDRGNYEQYF. CDR3 nucleotide sequence: TGTGCCAGCAGAGGGGACAGGGGTAACTACGAGCAGTACTTC. V and J are TRBV25-1 and TRBJ2-7; 10 bases agree with TRBD1. V lost 6 bases and J lost 3; bases outside the gene matches: 5. From germline, CDR1 is MGHDK and CDR2 SYGVNS. The CDR3 totals 14 residues.

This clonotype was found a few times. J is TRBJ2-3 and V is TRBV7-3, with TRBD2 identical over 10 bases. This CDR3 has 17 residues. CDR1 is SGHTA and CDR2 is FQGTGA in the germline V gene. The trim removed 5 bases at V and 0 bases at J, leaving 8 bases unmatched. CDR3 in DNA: TGTGCCAGCAGCCCCCAGGGACTAGCGTTGAGCACAGATACGCAGTATTTT. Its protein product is CASSPQGLALSTDTQYF.

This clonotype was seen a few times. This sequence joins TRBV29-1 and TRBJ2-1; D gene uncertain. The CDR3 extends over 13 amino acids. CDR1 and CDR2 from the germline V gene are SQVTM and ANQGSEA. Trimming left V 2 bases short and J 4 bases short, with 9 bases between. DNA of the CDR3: TGCAGCGTTGAAAGCCCTGGTTACAATGAGCAGTTCTTC. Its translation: CSVESPGYNEQFF.

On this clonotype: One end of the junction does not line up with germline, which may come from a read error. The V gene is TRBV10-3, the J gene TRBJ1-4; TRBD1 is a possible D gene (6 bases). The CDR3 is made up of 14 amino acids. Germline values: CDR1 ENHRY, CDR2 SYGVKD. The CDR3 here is CATSQGPANEKLFF. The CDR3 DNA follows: TGTGCCACCAGTCAGGGGCCAGCTAATGAAAAACTGTTTTTT.

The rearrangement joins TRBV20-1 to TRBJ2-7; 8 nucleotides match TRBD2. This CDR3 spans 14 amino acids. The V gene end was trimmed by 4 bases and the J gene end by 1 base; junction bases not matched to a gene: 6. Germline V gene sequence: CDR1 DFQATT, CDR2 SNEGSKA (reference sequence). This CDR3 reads CSATDVAGSYEQYV. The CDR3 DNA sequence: TGCAGTGCTACAGACGTAGCGGGGTCCTACGAGCAGTACGTC.

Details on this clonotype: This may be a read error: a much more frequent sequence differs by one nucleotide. For the CDR3, the DNA is TGCGCCATCAGCTTGGAAAGCGGGGGATCCCGAAATGAGCAGTTCTTC. It specifies CAISLESGGSRNEQFF. The chain combines TRBV5-1 with TRBJ2-1; 8 bases are shared with TRBD2. The CDR3 covers 16 residues. Germline V lookup: CDR1 SGHRS, CDR2 YFSETQ.

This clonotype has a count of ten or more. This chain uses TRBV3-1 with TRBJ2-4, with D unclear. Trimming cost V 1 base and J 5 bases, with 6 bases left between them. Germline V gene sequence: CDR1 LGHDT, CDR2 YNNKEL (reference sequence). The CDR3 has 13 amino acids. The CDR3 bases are TGTGCCAGCAGCCAAGGTCCGGAAAACATTCAGTACTTC. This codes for CASSQGPENIQYF.

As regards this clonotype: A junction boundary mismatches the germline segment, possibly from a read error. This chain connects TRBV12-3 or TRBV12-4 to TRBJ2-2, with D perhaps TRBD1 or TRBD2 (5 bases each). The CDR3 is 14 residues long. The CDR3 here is CASSLIGDPGRPYF. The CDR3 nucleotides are TGTGCCAGCAGCTTAATAGGGGACCCGGGACGACCCTATTTT.

The CDR3 DNA reads as TGCGCCAGCAGCTTGGGGGGGACTAGTGTCTACATTCAGTACTTC. This gives the protein CASSLGGTSVYIQYF. The V gene is TRBV5-1, the J gene TRBJ2-4; 8 bases are shared with TRBD2. The CDR3 is 15 residues long. Germline loops: CDR1 SGHRS, CDR2 YFSETQ. With V trimmed by 0 bases and J by 8 bases, 7 bases remained unmatched.